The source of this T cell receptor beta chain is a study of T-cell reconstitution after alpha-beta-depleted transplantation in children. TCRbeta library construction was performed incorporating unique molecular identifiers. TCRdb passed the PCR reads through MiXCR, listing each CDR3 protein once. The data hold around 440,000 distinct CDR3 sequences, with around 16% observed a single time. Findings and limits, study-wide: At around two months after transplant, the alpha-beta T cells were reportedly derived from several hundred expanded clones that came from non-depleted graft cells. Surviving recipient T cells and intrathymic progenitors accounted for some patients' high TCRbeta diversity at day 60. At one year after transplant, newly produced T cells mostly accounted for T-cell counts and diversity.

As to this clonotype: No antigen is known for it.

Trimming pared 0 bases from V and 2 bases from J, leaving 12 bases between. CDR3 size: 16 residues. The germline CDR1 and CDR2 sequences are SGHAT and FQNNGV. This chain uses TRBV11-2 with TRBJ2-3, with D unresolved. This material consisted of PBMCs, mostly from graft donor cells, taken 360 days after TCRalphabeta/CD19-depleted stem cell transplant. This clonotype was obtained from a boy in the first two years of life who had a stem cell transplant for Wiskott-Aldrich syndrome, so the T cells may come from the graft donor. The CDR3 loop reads CASSLDTVPLTDTQYF. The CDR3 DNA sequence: TGTGCCAGCAGCTTAGATACGGTACCTCTCACAGATACGCAGTATTTT.